These 3 T cell receptor beta chains were sequenced from one sample in a study of T cells in Graves' hyperthyroidism and ophthalmopathy. Template material for amplifying TCR beta CDR3 regions consisted of RNA transcripts. HTBI primers were used for first-round RT-PCR of the TCR CDR3. Via MiXCR, TCRdb re-called the multiplex PCR reads, giving one row per CDR3 protein. The sample records 350,000 to 450,000 distinct CDR3 sequences, 14% being singletons. Sample: blood. The receptors shown here come from a woman aged 60-75 years with Graves' hyperthyroidism.

This clonotype was recorded many times. The V gene is TRBV6-1, the J gene TRBJ2-5, with D possibly TRBD2 on 7 matching bases. The V end lost 7 bases, the J end lost 14 bases, and 20 bases lay between the germline ends. The CDR3 has 12 residues. Germline lookup yields CDR1 MNHNS and CDR2 SASEGT. CDR3 sequence: CASIDLGGGLYF. The CDR3 DNA is TGTGCCAGCATCGACCTAGGGGGAGGGTTATACTTC.

This chain joins TRBV11-3 and TRBJ2-3; TRBD1 or TRBD2 may be the D gene (5 bases each). Germline-derived CDR1 and CDR2 are SGHNT and YENEEA. The germline V and J ends were trimmed by 5 bases and 6 bases, with 18 bases remaining between them. CDR3 length: 15 amino acids. DNA for the CDR3: TGTGCCAGCAGCCAGAGGGGAGTTTCACCGGATACGCAGTATTTT. This encodes CASSQRGVSPDTQYF. Full variable domain (missing parts from reference TRBV11-3 and TRBJ2-3): EAGVVQSPRYKIIEKKQPVAFWCNPISGHNTLYWYLQNLGQGPELLIRYENEEAVDDSQLPKDRFSAERLKGVDSTLKIQPAELGDSAVYLCASSQRGVSPDTQYFGPGTRLTVL.

The sample holds many counts of this clonotype. In nucleotides, the CDR3 is TGTGCCAGCAGCCAAGACTCTAGCGGGAGCCACGAGCAGTACTTC. Protein product: CASSQDSSGSHEQYF. This chain uses TRBV3-1 with TRBJ2-7; 10 nucleotides match TRBD2. The CDR3 loop spans 15 amino acids. Germline loops: CDR1 LGHDT, CDR2 YNNKEL (reference sequence). Trimming removed 0 bases from V and 5 bases from J; junction bases left unmatched: 4.